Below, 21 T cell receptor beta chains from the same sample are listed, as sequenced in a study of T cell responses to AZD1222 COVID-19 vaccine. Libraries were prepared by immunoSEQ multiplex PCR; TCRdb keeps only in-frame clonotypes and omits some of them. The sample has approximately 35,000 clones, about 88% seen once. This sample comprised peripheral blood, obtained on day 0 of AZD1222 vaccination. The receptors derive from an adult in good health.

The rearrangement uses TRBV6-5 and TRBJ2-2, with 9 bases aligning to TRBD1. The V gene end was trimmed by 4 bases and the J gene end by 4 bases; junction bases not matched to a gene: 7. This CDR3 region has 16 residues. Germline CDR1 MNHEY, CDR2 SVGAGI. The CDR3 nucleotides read TGTGCCAGCAGTTCCCCGGGACAGGGTGGCACCGGGGAGCTGTTTTTT. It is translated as CASSSPGQGGTGELFF.

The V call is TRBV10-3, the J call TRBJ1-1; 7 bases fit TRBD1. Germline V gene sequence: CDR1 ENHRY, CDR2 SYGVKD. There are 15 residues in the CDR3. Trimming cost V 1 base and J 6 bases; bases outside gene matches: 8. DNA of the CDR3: TGTGCCATCAGTGAGTACGAGGGGGCGGACTCTGAAGCTTTCTTT. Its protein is CAISEYEGADSEAFF.

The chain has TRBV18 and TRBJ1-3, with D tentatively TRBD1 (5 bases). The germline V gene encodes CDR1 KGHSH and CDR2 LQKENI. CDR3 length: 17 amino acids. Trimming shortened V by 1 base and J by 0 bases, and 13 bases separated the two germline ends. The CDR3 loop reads CASSPLPGIFSGNTIYF. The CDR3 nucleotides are TGTGCCAGCTCACCACTACCAGGGATCTTCTCTGGAAACACCATATATTTT.

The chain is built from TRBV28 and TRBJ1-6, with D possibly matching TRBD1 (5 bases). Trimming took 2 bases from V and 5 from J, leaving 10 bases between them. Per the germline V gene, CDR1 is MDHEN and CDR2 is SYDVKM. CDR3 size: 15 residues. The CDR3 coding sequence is TGTGCCAGCAGTTTAGGGCAGGGAGATAATTCACCCCTCCACTTT. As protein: CASSLGQGDNSPLHF.

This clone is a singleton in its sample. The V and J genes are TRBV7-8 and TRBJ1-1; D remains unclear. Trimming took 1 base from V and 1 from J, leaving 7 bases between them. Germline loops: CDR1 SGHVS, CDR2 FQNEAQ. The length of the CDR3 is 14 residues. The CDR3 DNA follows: TGTGCCAGCAGCTTAGTGGCCCGGAACACTGAAGCTTTCTTT. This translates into CASSLVARNTEAFF. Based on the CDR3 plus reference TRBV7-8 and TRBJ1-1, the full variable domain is GAGVSQSPRYKVAKRGQDVALRCDPISGHVSLFWYQQALGQGPEFLTYFQNEAQLDKSGLPSDRFFAERPEGSVSTLKIQRTQQEDSAVYLCASSLVARNTEAFFGQGTRLTVV.

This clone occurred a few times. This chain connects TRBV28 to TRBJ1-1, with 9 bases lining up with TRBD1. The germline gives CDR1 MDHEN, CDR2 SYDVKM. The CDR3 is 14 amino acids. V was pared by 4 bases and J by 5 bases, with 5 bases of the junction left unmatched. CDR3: CASSSGQGWTEAFF. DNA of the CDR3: TGTGCCAGCAGTTCGGGACAGGGATGGACTGAAGCTTTCTTT. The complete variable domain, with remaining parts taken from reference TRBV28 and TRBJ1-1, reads DVKVTQSSRYLVKRTGEKVFLECVQDMDHENMFWYRQDPGLGLRLIYFSYDVKMKEKGDIPEGYSVSREKKERFSLILESASTNQTSMYLCASSSGQGWTEAFFGQGTRLTVV.

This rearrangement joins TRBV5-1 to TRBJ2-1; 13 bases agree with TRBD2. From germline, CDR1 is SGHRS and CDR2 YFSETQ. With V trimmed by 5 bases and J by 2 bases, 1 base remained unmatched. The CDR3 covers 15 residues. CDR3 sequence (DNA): TGCGCCAGCAGAGGACTAGCGGGGGCCTACAATGAGCAGTTCTTC. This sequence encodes CASRGLAGAYNEQFF.

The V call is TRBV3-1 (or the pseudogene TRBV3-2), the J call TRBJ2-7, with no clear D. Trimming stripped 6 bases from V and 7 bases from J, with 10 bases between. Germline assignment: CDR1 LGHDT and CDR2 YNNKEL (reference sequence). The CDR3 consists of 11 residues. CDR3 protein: CASSSLGEQYF. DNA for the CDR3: TGTGCCAGCAGTTCACTTGGGGAGCAGTACTTC.

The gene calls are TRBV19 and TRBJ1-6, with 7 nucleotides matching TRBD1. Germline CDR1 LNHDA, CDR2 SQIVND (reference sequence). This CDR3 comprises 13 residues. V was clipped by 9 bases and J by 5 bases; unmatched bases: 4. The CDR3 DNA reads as TGTGCCAGCAGCGACAGGGATAATTCACCCCTCCACTTT. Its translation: CASSDRDNSPLHF.

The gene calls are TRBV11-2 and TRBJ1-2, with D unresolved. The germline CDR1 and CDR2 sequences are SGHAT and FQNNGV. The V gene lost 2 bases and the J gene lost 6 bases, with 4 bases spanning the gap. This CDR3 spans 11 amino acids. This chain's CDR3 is CASSLTDGYTF. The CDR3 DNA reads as TGTGCCAGCAGCTTAACAGATGGCTACACCTTC.

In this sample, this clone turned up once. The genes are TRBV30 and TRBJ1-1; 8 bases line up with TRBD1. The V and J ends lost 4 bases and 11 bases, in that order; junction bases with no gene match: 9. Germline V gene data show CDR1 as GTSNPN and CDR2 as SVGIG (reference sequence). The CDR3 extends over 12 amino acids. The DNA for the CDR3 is TGTGCCTGGAACCCCGGACAGGGAGGGGCTTTCTTT. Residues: CAWNPGQGGAFF.

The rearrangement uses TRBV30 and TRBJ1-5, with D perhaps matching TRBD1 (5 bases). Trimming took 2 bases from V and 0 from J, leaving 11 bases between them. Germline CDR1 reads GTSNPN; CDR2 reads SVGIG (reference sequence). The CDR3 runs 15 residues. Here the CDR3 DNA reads TGTGCCTGGAGTTCAGGGAGTTATAGCAATCAGCCCCAGCATTTT. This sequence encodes CAWSSGSYSNQPQHF.

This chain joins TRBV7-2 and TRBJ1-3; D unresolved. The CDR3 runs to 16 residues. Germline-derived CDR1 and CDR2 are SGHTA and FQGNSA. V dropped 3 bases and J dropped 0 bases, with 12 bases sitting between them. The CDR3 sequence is CASSFKTRDSGNTIYF. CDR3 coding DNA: TGTGCCAGCAGCTTTAAAACCCGCGACTCTGGAAACACCATATATTTT.

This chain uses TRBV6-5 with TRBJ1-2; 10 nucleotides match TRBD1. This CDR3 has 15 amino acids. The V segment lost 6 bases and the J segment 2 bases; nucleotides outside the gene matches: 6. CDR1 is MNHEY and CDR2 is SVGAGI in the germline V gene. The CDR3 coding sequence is TGTGCCAGCAGGTCCGGGGACAGGGGAAACTATGGCTACACCTTC. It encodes CASRSGDRGNYGYTF.

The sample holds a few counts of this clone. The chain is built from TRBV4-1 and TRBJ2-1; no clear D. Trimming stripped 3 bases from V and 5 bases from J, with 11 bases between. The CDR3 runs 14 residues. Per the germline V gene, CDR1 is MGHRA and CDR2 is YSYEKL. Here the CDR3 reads CASSQAVVNNEQFF. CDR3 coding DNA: TGCGCCAGCAGCCAGGCCGTTGTTAACAATGAGCAGTTCTTC.

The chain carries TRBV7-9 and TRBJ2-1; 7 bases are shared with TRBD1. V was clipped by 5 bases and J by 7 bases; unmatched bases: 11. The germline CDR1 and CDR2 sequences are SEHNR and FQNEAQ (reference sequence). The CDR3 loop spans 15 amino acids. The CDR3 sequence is CASSPAPGQTNEQFF. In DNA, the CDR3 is TGTGCCAGCAGCCCCGCCCCGGGACAGACAAATGAGCAGTTCTTC.

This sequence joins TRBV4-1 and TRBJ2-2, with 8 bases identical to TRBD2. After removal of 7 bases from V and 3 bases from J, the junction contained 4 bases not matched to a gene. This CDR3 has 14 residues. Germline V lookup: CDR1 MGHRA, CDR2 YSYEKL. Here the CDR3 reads CASTRTSYTGELFF. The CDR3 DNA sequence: TGCGCCAGCACAAGGACTAGCTACACCGGGGAGCTGTTTTTT.

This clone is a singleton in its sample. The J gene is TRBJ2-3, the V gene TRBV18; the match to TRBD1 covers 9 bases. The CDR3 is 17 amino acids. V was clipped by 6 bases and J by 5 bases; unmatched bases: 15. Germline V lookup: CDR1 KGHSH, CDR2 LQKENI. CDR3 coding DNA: TGTGCCAGCTCCCAAGGACAGGGGACGGTATATGGAGATACGCAGTATTTT. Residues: CASSQGQGTVYGDTQYF.

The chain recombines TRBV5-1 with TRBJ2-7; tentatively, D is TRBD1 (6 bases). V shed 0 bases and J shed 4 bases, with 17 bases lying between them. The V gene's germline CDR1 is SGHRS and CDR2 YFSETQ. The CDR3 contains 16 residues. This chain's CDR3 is CASSLAGLGAVYEQYF. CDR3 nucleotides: TGCGCCAGCAGCTTGGCCGGTTTGGGGGCCGTGTACGAGCAGTACTTC.

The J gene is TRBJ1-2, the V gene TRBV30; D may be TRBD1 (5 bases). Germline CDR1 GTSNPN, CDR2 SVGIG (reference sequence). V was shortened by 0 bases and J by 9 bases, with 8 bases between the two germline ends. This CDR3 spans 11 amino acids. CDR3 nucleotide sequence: TGTGCCTGGAGTGTACAGGACAGCTACACCTTC. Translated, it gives CAWSVQDSYTF.

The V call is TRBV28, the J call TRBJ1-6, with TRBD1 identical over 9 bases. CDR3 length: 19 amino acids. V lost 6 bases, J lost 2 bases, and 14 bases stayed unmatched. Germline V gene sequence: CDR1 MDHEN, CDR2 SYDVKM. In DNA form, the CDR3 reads TGTGCCAGCAGCTACGTCCCGGGACAGGGAACAGCCTATAATTCACCCCTCCACTTT. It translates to CASSYVPGQGTAYNSPLHF.